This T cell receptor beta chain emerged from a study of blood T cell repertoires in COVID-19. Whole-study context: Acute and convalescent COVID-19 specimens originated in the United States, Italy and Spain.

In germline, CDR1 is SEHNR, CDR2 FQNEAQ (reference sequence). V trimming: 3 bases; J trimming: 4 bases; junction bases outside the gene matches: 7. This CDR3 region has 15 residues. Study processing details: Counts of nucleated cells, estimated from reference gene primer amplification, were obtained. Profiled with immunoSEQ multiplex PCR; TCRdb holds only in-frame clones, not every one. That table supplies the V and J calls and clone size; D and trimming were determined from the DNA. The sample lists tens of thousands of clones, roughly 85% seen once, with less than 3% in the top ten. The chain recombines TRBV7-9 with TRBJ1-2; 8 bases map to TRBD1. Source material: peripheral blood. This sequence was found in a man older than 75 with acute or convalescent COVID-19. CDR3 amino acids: CASSFPGQAPYGYTF. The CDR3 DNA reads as TGTGCCAGCAGCTTTCCGGGACAGGCCCCCTATGGCTACACCTTC.